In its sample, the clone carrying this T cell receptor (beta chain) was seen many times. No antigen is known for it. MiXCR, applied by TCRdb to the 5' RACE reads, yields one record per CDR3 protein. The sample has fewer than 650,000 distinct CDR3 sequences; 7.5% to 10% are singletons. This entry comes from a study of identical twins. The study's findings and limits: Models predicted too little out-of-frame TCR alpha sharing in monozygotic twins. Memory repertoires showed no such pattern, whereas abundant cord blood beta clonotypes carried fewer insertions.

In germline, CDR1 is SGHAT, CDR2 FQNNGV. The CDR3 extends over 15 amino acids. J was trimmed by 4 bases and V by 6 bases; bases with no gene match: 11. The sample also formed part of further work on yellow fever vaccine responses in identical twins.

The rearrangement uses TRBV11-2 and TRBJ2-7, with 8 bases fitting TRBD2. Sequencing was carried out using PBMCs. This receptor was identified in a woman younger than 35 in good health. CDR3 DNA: TGTGCCAGCAGTAAGAAGACGAGCGGGAGTTACGAGCAGTACTTC. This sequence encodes CASSKKTSGSYEQYF.